These 18 T cell receptor beta chains originate from one sample sequenced in a study of T cell changes during pregnancy in multiple sclerosis. Measured with immunoSEQ multiplex PCR; TCRdb has only the in-frame clones, and not every one. Of 70,000 to 95,000 clones in the sample, roughly 93% were seen once. Source: peripheral blood, taken in the first trimester of pregnancy. These receptors originate from a female donor with multiple sclerosis, enrolled in a pregnancy study.

The CDR3 bases are TGTGCCAGCAGTGAGGGAGGGGTCGGCTATAATTCACCCCTCCACTTT. This translates into CASSEGGVGYNSPLHF. V usage is TRBV25-1 and J usage is TRBJ1-6; possibly TRBD1 for D (5 bases). The germline V gene has CDR1 MGHDK and CDR2 SYGVNS. This CDR3 has 16 amino acids. The V gene lost 3 bases and the J gene lost 3 bases, with 12 bases spanning the gap.

The chain combines TRBV27 with TRBJ2-3; no definite D call. Germline V lookup: CDR1 MNHEY, CDR2 SMNVEV (reference sequence). Trimming removed 2 bases at V and 4 bases at J, with 7 bases between. The CDR3 contains 13 residues. The CDR3 nucleotides are TGTGCCAGCAGTTTACTGGCTTCAGATACGCAGTATTTT. Its translation: CASSLLASDTQYF.

This clone was detected only a few times. The chain uses TRBV2 and TRBJ2-7; D uncertain. The CDR3 consists of 12 residues. Per the germline V gene, CDR1 is SNHLY and CDR2 is FYNNEI. V was clipped by 7 bases and J by 6 bases, with 13 bases between them. CDR3 DNA sequence: TGTGCCAGCAAAATGGAGCACTTCGAGCAGTACTTC. Its protein product is CASKMEHFEQYF.

The chain is built from TRBV29-1 and TRBJ2-7; D gene unclear. The CDR3 sequence is 12 residues long. Germline V CDR1 and CDR2: SQVTM, ANQGSEA. The germline V and J ends were trimmed by 4 bases and 0 bases, with 7 bases remaining between them. Here the CDR3 DNA reads TGCAGCGTTGCCGACTCCTCCTACGAGCAGTACTTC. Translated: CSVADSSYEQYF.

The chain employs TRBV11-3 and TRBJ1-1, with D hard to call. Deletions cut 2 bases from V and 0 bases from J, with 4 bases between. Germline CDR1 reads SGHNT; CDR2 reads YENEEA. The length of the CDR3 is 13 residues. The CDR3 DNA reads as TGTGCCAGCAGCTTATCTATGAACACTGAAGCTTTCTTT. This translates into CASSLSMNTEAFF.

V gene TRBV4-1 combines with J gene TRBJ2-1, with D possibly matching TRBD1 (6 bases). CDR1 is MGHRA, CDR2 YSYEKL, per germline. Trimming stripped 0 bases from V and 0 bases from J, with 21 bases between. This CDR3 region has 20 residues. The CDR3 spells CASSQDGPGAGQSSYNEQFF. The CDR3 DNA reads as TGCGCCAGCAGCCAAGACGGGCCAGGGGCAGGTCAAAGCTCCTACAATGAGCAGTTCTTC.

The chain joins TRBV7-2 to TRBJ1-6; D possibly corresponds to TRBD1 (5 bases). Germline loops: CDR1 SGHTA, CDR2 FQGNSA. The CDR3 is 11 amino acids. V lost 2 bases, J lost 14 bases, and 7 bases lay in between. The CDR3 loop is CASSLTGALHF. The CDR3 coding sequence is TGTGCCAGCAGCTTAACGGGGGCCCTCCACTTT.

The V call is TRBV20-1, the J call TRBJ1-1, with a weak D call TRBD1 (5 bases). The CDR3 has 11 amino acids. The germline CDR1 and CDR2 sequences are DFQATT and SNEGSKA (reference sequence). V was clipped by 3 bases and J by 6 bases, with 8 bases between them. In nucleotides, the CDR3 is TGCAGTGCTAGTACAGGCCCTGAAGCTTTCTTT. It encodes CSASTGPEAFF.

The chain is built from TRBV5-4 and TRBJ2-5; the match to TRBD1 covers 11 bases. This CDR3 has 15 residues. V trimming: 5 bases; J trimming: 1 base; junction bases outside the gene matches: 4. Per germline, CDR1 SGHNT and CDR2 YYREEE (reference sequence). CDR3 in DNA: TGTGCCAGCAGTCAGGACAGGGGGCTCCAAGAGACCCAGTACTTC. This gives the protein CASSQDRGLQETQYF. Combining the CDR3 with reference TRBV5-4 and TRBJ2-5 gives the whole variable domain ETGVTQSPTHLIKTRGQQVTLRCSSQSGHNTVSWYQQALGQGPQFIFQYYREEENGRGNFPPRFSGLQFPNYSSELNVNALELDDSALYLCASSQDRGLQETQYFGPGTRLLVL.

The V gene is TRBV10-1, the J gene TRBJ1-2, with D hard to call. CDR1 is WNHNN, CDR2 SYGVQD, per germline (reference sequence). This CDR3 has 14 amino acids. Trimming left V 0 bases short and J 8 bases short, with 13 bases between. Here the CDR3 reads CASSESPGVGGYTF. The DNA for the CDR3 is TGCGCCAGCAGTGAGTCTCCGGGTGTCGGCGGCTACACCTTC.

This clone was detected only a few times. V is TRBV11-2 and J is TRBJ2-1; the D gene is possibly TRBD2 (5 bases). Trimming pared 5 bases from V and 9 bases from J, leaving 11 bases between. Germline V gene sequence: CDR1 SGHAT, CDR2 FQNNGV. The CDR3 is 12 residues long. The CDR3 here is CASSQPGSEQFF. The DNA for the CDR3 is TGTGCCAGCAGCCAGCCTGGGAGTGAGCAGTTCTTC. Based on the CDR3 plus reference TRBV11-2 and TRBJ2-1, the full variable domain is EAGVAQSPRYKIIEKRQSVAFWCNPISGHATLYWYQQILGQGPKLLIQFQNNGVVDDSQLPKDRFSAERLKGVDSTLKIQPAKLEDSAVYLCASSQPGSEQFFGPGTRLTVL.

The V and J genes are TRBV5-1 and TRBJ2-7, with a weak D call TRBD1 (6 bases). CDR1 is SGHRS and CDR2 is YFSETQ in the germline V gene. With 2 bases removed from V and 0 bases from J, the gap between germline ends came to 15 bases. The CDR3 extends over 16 amino acids. The CDR3 sequence is CASSFNPTGSSYEQYF. CDR3 nucleotides: TGCGCCAGCAGCTTCAATCCCACAGGGAGCTCCTACGAGCAGTACTTC.

For the CDR3, the DNA is TGTGCCAGCAGCTTATATGGGACTAGACGGAGATCCGGGGAGCTGTTTTTT. Residues: CASSLYGTRRRSGELFF. This chain uses TRBV11-2 with TRBJ2-2; 8 bases match TRBD2. CDR3 length: 17 amino acids. J was trimmed by 6 bases and V by 2 bases; bases with no gene match: 11. CDR1 SGHAT and CDR2 FQNNGV come from the germline V gene.

J is TRBJ1-5 and V is TRBV6-5; 8 positions match TRBD1. Germline assignment: CDR1 MNHEY and CDR2 SVGAGI. Losses at the gene ends were 6 bases for V and 10 bases for J; bases not matched to a gene: 11. The CDR3 sequence is 14 residues long. The CDR3 is CASRAQGDLEPQHF. As DNA, the CDR3 is TGTGCCAGCAGGGCACAGGGGGACTTAGAACCCCAGCATTTT.

CDR3: CASTGGQFINTEAFF. The CDR3, as DNA: TGTGCCAGCACCGGGGGGCAATTTATAAACACTGAAGCTTTCTTT. The genes are TRBV7-2 and TRBJ1-1, with a weak D call TRBD1 (6 bases). Germline V gene lookup returns CDR1 SGHTA and CDR2 FQGNSA. CDR3 length: 15 residues. V dropped 7 bases and J dropped 2 bases, with 17 bases sitting between them. Combining the CDR3 with reference TRBV7-2 and TRBJ1-1 gives the whole variable domain GAGVSQSPSNKVTEKGKDVELRCDPISGHTALYWYRQSLGQGLEFLIYFQGNSAPDKSGLPSDRFSAERTGGSVSTLTIQRTQQEDSAVYLCASTGGQFINTEAFFGQGTRLTVV.

The CDR3 sequence is CASRDRVVEKLFF. CDR3 nucleotide sequence: TGTGCCAGCAGGGACAGGGTGGTTGAAAAACTGTTTTTT. J is TRBJ1-4 and V is TRBV2; TRBD1 matches 8 bases. The CDR3 loop spans 13 amino acids. Trimming removed 6 bases from V and 7 bases from J; junction bases left unmatched: 4. The germline V gene has CDR1 SNHLY and CDR2 FYNNEI.

The V and J genes are TRBV7-9 and TRBJ1-2; 8 positions agree with TRBD1. The trim removed 1 base at V and 6 bases at J, leaving 4 bases unmatched. This CDR3 contains 14 residues. Germline-derived CDR1 and CDR2 are SEHNR and FQNEAQ (reference sequence). Here the CDR3 DNA reads TGTGCCAGCAGCTTAGACGGACAGGGCCATGGCTACACCTTC. Translating gives CASSLDGQGHGYTF.

The chain links TRBV19 to TRBJ1-2; D not certain. Trimming left V 4 bases short and J 5 bases short, with 26 bases between. The CDR3 totals 18 residues. Germline values: CDR1 LNHDA, CDR2 SQIVND (reference sequence). CDR3 in DNA: TGTGCCAGTAGTACAAGGACTTTTAGGGTCCTCGGAGGATATGGCTACACCTTC. This encodes CASSTRTFRVLGGYGYTF.